This T cell receptor beta chain was sequenced during a study of blood T cells in healthy people across ages. Overall study: When template switching was applied, about one barcoded beta molecule was captured per two T cells.

V gave up 3 bases and J gave up 7 bases, with 18 bases separating them. This CDR3 spans 15 amino acids. Germline CDR1 reads SGHAT; CDR2 reads FQNNGV. Donors were healthy Caucasian individuals from Russia aged roughly 6 to 100. This clonotype was detected only a few times. Its antigen is as yet unknown. Broader study findings: There were more naive CD4+ cells and higher diversity in long-lived donors than in aged donors. A conclusive naive versus antigen-experienced comparison was prevented by the unsorted PBMCs.

A second PCR, run for roughly 7 to 12 cycles, used a sample-barcoded 5' primer plus a J-beta primer mix. One entry per CDR3 protein, called by TCRdb with MiXCR from the 5' RACE reads. The repertoire consists of roughly 800,000 distinct CDR3 sequences, with over 45% occurring once and the leading ten covering about 20%. The sequenced sample consisted of blood. The sequence came from a man aged 25-45 years in good health. The gene calls are TRBV11-2 and TRBJ1-1; the D is unclear. CDR3 loop: CASSFPSGGRFEAFF. For the CDR3, the DNA is TGTGCCAGCAGCTTTCCCTCGGGCGGCCGCTTTGAAGCTTTCTTT.